This T cell receptor (beta chain) was captured by sequencing in a study of vaccination and CD4 T cells after COVID-19. The overall study: Overlapping peptides covering the spike proteins of SARS-CoV-2, HCoV-NL63, HCoV-OC43 and HCoV-229E were added to stimulate cells.

This clonotype was observed a handful of times. As yet, its antigen is unknown. The CDR3 length is 14 residues. Germline-derived CDR1 and CDR2 are MNHEY and SVGAGI. Trimming cost V 2 bases and J 7 bases, with 14 bases left between them. Scientists ran DNA taken from cultured CD4+ T cells through the Oncomine TCR Beta short-read assay for sequencing. Genomic DNA from cultured CD4+ T cells was extracted. MiXCR was run by TCRdb on the PCR reads, yielding one entry per CDR3 protein. The sample contains around 20,000 distinct CDR3 sequences, about 44% of which appear only once. Treatment in this sample: roughly nine-day PBMC culture with coronavirus spike peptide pools or control peptides (ViraFEST assay). Positive PCR dates covered March to December 2020, before US Alpha, Beta and Delta variants. Alongside about 9.1 IU/ml IL-2 and 10 ug/ml peptide pools, PBMCs were cultured at 2 million to 2.5 million per well.

The receptor comes from a human donor who had recovered from COVID-19. The source material was CD4+ T cells from blood, cultured in vitro, sampled before SARS-CoV-2 vaccination. The chain couples TRBV6-5 to TRBJ1-1; D may be TRBD1 (5 bases). The CDR3 region is CASSYQRSTGEAFF. The CDR3 nucleotides read TGTGCCAGCAGTTACCAGAGAAGCACAGGTGAAGCTTTCTTT.